Listed here are 10 T cell receptor beta chains from one sample, sequenced in a study of CD8 T cells in Susac syndrome. Reverse transcription of roughly 0.5 to 1 ug RNA was performed with random hexamers. In TCRdb, the immunoSEQ multiplex PCR reads were re-called with MiXCR into one record per CDR3 protein. Counted here are fewer than 150,000 distinct CDR3 sequences, approximately 93% occurring once; the ten biggest clones make up roughly 0.088%. What was sequenced was CD4+ T cells from PBMCs. Source of these receptors: a human donor with multiple sclerosis.

This clonotype was picked up one time. The chain combines TRBV7-8 with TRBJ2-5, with 7 positions matching TRBD1. Germline V CDR1 and CDR2: SGHVS, FQNEAQ. The junction had 6 bases not matched to a gene; V was cut back by 7 bases and J by 4 bases. There are 13 residues in the CDR3. The CDR3, as DNA: TGTGCCAGCAACTTGCCAGGGGGAGAGACCCAGTACTTC. Amino acids: CASNLPGGETQYF.

J is TRBJ1-2 and V is TRBV19; 7 positions agree with TRBD1. The CDR3 spans 14 residues. With 6 bases clipped from V and 4 bases from J, the junction kept 8 bases outside the gene matches. The germline V gene has CDR1 LNHDA and CDR2 SQIVND (reference sequence). In DNA form, the CDR3 reads TGTGCCAGTAGATCGGGACAGAACTCCTATGGCTACACCTTC. It specifies CASRSGQNSYGYTF.

The chain couples TRBV9 to TRBJ2-5; TRBD2 matches at 8 bases. With 1 base clipped from V and 2 bases from J, the junction kept 7 bases outside the gene matches. Germline V gives CDR1 SGDLS, CDR2 YYNGEE. This CDR3 is built from 16 residues. The CDR3 spells CASSVLSGGLQETQYF. The DNA of the CDR3 is TGTGCCAGCAGCGTACTCAGCGGGGGACTTCAAGAGACCCAGTACTTC.

The chain has TRBV12-3 or TRBV12-4 and TRBJ2-5; 13 positions agree with TRBD2. The J call may be incorrect, as the DNA end agrees better with TRBJ2-1. The CDR3 consists of 16 residues. This CDR3 is CASSRSGLAGSVSQFF. Here the CDR3 DNA reads TGTGCCAGCAGTCGATCGGGACTAGCGGGATCTGTCTCCCAGTTCTTC.

The rearrangement joins TRBV3-1 to TRBJ1-4; possibly TRBD1 for D (5 bases). Trimming took 4 bases from V and 8 from J, leaving 17 bases between them. The CDR3 has 15 amino acids. Germline CDR1 reads LGHDT; CDR2 reads YNNKEL (reference sequence). DNA for the CDR3: TGTGCCAGCAGCCCGTACGGGACCTTCAACGAAAAACTGTTTTTT. It encodes CASSPYGTFNEKLFF.

This chain joins TRBV2 and TRBJ2-2; TRBD2 might be the D (6 bases). The CDR3 contains 14 residues. Trimming left V 8 bases short and J 4 bases short, with 14 bases between. Germline values: CDR1 SNHLY, CDR2 FYNNEI. CDR3 sequence: CASLRQGGTGELFF. For the CDR3, the DNA is TGTGCCAGCTTGAGGCAGGGAGGCACCGGGGAGCTGTTTTTT. Drawing the rest from reference TRBV2 and TRBJ2-2, the complete variable domain is EPEVTQTPSHQVTQMGQEVILRCVPISNHLYFYWYRQILGQKVEFLVSFYNNEISEKSEIFDDQFSVERPDGSNFTLKIRSTKLEDSAMYFCASLRQGGTGELFFGEGSRLTVL.

The chain uses TRBV12-3 or TRBV12-4 and TRBJ2-7; 9 nucleotides align to TRBD1. V was pared by 5 bases and J by 5 bases, with 7 bases of the junction left unmatched. This CDR3 is built from 14 residues. The CDR3 nucleotides read TGTGCCAGCAGTCCACGGACAGGGGTAGACGAGCAGTACTTC. It is translated as CASSPRTGVDEQYF.

V and J are TRBV7-2 and TRBJ1-3; D ambiguous. This CDR3 region has 16 residues. Germline CDR1 is SGHTA and CDR2 is FQGNSA. V was cut by 4 bases and J by 0 bases, with 13 bases left in between. The CDR3 nucleotides read TGTGCCAGCAGCTCCGGGCGAGGCCTCTCTGGAAACACCATATATTTT. Translating it yields CASSSGRGLSGNTIYF.

This rearrangement joins TRBV3-1 to TRBJ2-3; TRBD2 is a possible D gene (6 bases). Germline V lookup: CDR1 LGHDT, CDR2 YNNKEL (reference sequence). The V end lost 0 bases, the J end lost 5 bases, and 9 bases lay between the germline ends. The CDR3 has 14 amino acids. Here the CDR3 DNA reads TGTGCCAGCAGCCAAGATTCGGGAGAAGATACGCAGTATTTT. This encodes CASSQDSGEDTQYF.

The J gene is TRBJ2-7, the V gene TRBV15; no definite D call. This CDR3 has 15 amino acids. Germline V gene sequence: CDR1 LNHNV, CDR2 YYDKDF (reference sequence). V shed 1 base and J shed 4 bases, with 14 bases lying between them. CDR3 in amino acids: CATSRGSFDFYEQYF. The CDR3 bases are TGTGCCACCAGCAGAGGGTCGTTCGACTTTTACGAGCAGTACTTC.